The 11 T cell receptor beta chains listed next were all sequenced from one sample in a study of cytomegalovirus exposure and HLA in healthy donors. A multiplex PCR was run with 60 Vbeta primers and 13 Jbeta primers. Assay: immunoSEQ multiplex PCR; the TCRdb copy retains only in-frame clones and omits some. The sample carries some 160,000 clones, about 80% recorded once. Material: PBMCs. The receptors were sampled from a man in his forties or fifties in good health and CMV-seropositive.

This clone was found once. V and J are TRBV27 and TRBJ2-7; 10 nucleotides agree with TRBD1. The germline V gene encodes CDR1 MNHEY and CDR2 SMNVEV (reference sequence). The CDR3 is 16 residues long. The V segment lost 5 bases and the J segment 0 bases; nucleotides outside the gene matches: 7. The CDR3 spells CASSPYGTGDSYEQYF. In DNA form, the CDR3 reads TGTGCCAGCAGTCCCTACGGGACAGGGGACTCCTACGAGCAGTACTTC.

The J gene is TRBJ1-1, the V gene TRBV27; a weak D match, TRBD1 (5 bases). Germline lookup yields CDR1 MNHEY and CDR2 SMNVEV (reference sequence). The length of the CDR3 is 14 residues. V lost 3 bases and J 6 bases, leaving 14 bases between the germline ends. The CDR3 sequence is CASSLEGIPSEAFF. Written as DNA, the CDR3 is TGTGCCAGCAGTTTGGAGGGGATCCCCTCTGAAGCTTTCTTT.

This rearrangement joins TRBV19 to TRBJ2-7; 7 bases are shared with TRBD1. Unmatched junction bases numbered 13, after V lost 7 bases and J lost 1 base. Germline V CDR1 and CDR2: LNHDA, SQIVND (reference sequence). The length of the CDR3 is 16 residues. This CDR3 is CASNHSGQLESYEQYF. In DNA, the CDR3 is TGTGCCAGTAATCATTCGGGACAGTTGGAATCCTACGAGCAGTACTTC.

The chain uses TRBV5-1 and TRBJ1-3; TRBD1 matches 7 bases. V lost 0 bases to trimming and J lost 7 bases; unmatched junction nucleotides: 10. Germline CDR1 SGHRS, CDR2 YFSETQ. This CDR3 spans 16 amino acids. CDR3 region: CASSLGLRDSRNTIYF. The CDR3 bases are TGCGCCAGCAGCTTGGGTCTTCGGGACAGCAGGAACACCATATATTTT.

The gene calls are TRBV4-1 and TRBJ2-3, with 10 positions matching TRBD1. This CDR3 contains 16 residues. CDR1 MGHRA and CDR2 YSYEKL come from the germline V gene. Unmatched junction bases numbered 8, after V lost 3 bases and J lost 5 bases. The CDR3 region is CASSQYDRGRIDTQYF. Here the CDR3 DNA reads TGCGCCAGCAGCCAGTACGACAGGGGGCGCATAGATACGCAGTATTTT.

This clone showed up just once. The chain couples TRBV9 to TRBJ1-2; 8 nucleotides line up with TRBD1. The V gene's germline CDR1 is SGDLS and CDR2 YYNGEE. J gave up 6 bases and V 6 bases, and 4 bases lay outside the gene matches. The CDR3 has 12 amino acids. For the CDR3, the DNA is TGTGCCAGCAAGACAGGGGTTCATGGCTACACCTTC. It is translated as CASKTGVHGYTF.

The chain carries TRBV28 and TRBJ2-7; D perhaps matches TRBD1 (5 bases). V was shortened by 5 bases and J by 2 bases, with 13 bases between the two germline ends. The CDR3 runs to 14 residues. Germline assignment: CDR1 MDHEN and CDR2 SYDVKM. The CDR3 here is CASSTQGWTYEQYF. The CDR3 region has the DNA TGTGCCAGCAGTACCCAGGGTTGGACCTACGAGCAGTACTTC.

V gene TRBV19 combines with J gene TRBJ1-6; the D is unclear. The ends were cut back, 3 bases at V and 0 bases at J, with 12 bases in the middle. Germline V gene lookup returns CDR1 LNHDA and CDR2 SQIVND (reference sequence). The CDR3 runs 17 residues. The CDR3 region is CASSMYSPSSYNSPLHF. Here the CDR3 DNA reads TGTGCCAGTAGTATGTACAGTCCAAGCTCCTATAATTCACCCCTCCACTTT.

The rearrangement joins TRBV29-1 to TRBJ1-5; 7 bases line up with TRBD1. Germline lookup yields CDR1 SQVTM and CDR2 ANQGSEA. V lost 5 bases, J lost 4 bases, and 2 bases stayed unmatched. The CDR3 contains 12 residues. The CDR3 here is CSVTGVNQPQHF. The CDR3 DNA is TGCAGCGTTACAGGGGTTAATCAGCCCCAGCATTTT. The full variable domain, rest sourced from reference TRBV29-1 and TRBJ1-5, is SAVISQKPSRDICQRGTSLTIQCQVDSQVTMMFWYRQQPGQSLTLIATANQGSEATYESGFVIDKFPISRPNLTFSTLTVSNMSPEDSSIYLCSVTGVNQPQHFGDGTRLSIL.

V gene TRBV5-5 combines with J gene TRBJ2-7, with D possibly TRBD1 on 6 matching bases. V was cut by 4 bases and J by 3 bases, with 17 bases left in between. This CDR3 region has 15 residues. Germline values: CDR1 SGHKS, CDR2 YYEKEE (reference sequence). The CDR3 spells CASSINLGGFYEQYF. The CDR3 nucleotides are TGTGCCAGCAGCATAAACCTAGGGGGTTTCTACGAGCAGTACTTC.

The CDR3 is CASNTARQGNYGYTF. CDR3 bases: TGTGCCAGCAATACCGCCAGACAGGGAAACTATGGCTACACCTTC. The V and J genes are TRBV6-1 and TRBJ1-2; 7 bases match TRBD1. The CDR3 totals 15 residues. Germline loops: CDR1 MNHNS, CDR2 SASEGT. Losses at the gene ends were 7 bases for V and 2 bases for J; bases not matched to a gene: 10.